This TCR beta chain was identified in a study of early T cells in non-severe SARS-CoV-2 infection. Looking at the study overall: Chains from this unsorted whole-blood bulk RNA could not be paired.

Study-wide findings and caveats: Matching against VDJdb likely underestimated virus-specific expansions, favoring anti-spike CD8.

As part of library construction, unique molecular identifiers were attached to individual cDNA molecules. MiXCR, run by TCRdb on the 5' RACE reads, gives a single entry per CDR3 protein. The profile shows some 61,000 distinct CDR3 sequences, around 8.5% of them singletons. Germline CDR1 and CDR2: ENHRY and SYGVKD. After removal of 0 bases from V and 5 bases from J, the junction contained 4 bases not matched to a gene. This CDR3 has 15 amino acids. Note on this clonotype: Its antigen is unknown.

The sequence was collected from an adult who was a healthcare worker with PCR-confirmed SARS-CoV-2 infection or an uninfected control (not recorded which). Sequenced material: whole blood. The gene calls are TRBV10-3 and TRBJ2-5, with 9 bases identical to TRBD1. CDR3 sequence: CAISESRDRDETQYF. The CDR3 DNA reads TGTGCCATCAGTGAGTCAAGGGACAGGGATGAGACCCAGTACTTC.